The 13 T cell receptor beta chains below were found in one sample sequenced in a study of human T cells and chemical hapten exposure. MiXCR, applied by TCRdb to the RACE reads, yields one record per CDR3 protein. The table lists approximately 73,000 distinct CDR3 sequences, about a tenth of them singletons, with around 1.5% in the top ten. Described time point: patch test 1, 2 weeks after DPC sensitization. As to treatment: therapeutic diphenylcyclopropenone sensitization with weekly scalp DPC. The sample here was whole blood, taken in connection with sensitization to the hapten diphenylcyclopropenone (DPC). These receptors originate from a woman between 45 and 65 years old with alopecia areata. Some clones in this sample may be carry-over from other donors' samples.

The genes are TRBV20-1 and TRBJ2-7; 10 bases match TRBD1. Germline CDR1 DFQATT, CDR2 SNEGSKA (reference sequence). This CDR3 contains 17 residues. V was pared by 0 bases and J by 5 bases, with 13 bases of the junction left unmatched. The CDR3 nucleotides are TGCAGTGCTAGAGATCCTAGAAGGCGGGACAGGGGCCACGAGCAGTACTTC. It specifies CSARDPRRRDRGHEQYF.

V gene TRBV28 combines with J gene TRBJ2-1; no clear D. CDR1 is MDHEN and CDR2 is SYDVKM in the germline V gene. The CDR3 totals 15 residues. V dropped 8 bases and J dropped 8 bases, with 22 bases sitting between them. The CDR3 reads CASSLVGPPRDEQFF. Written as DNA, the CDR3 is TGTGCCAGCTCCCTCGTGGGTCCCCCCCGGGATGAGCAGTTCTTC. The complete variable domain, with remaining parts taken from reference TRBV28 and TRBJ2-1, reads DVKVTQSSRYLVKRTGEKVFLECVQDMDHENMFWYRQDPGLGLRLIYFSYDVKMKEKGDIPEGYSVSREKKERFSLILESASTNQTSMYLCASSLVGPPRDEQFFGPGTRLTVL.

This clonotype was observed at least ten times. One junction end disagrees with the germline gene, perhaps due to a read error. This chain links TRBV29-1 with TRBJ2-7; weak D call: TRBD2 (6 bases). The CDR3 contains 8 residues. The V gene's germline CDR1 is SQVTM and CDR2 ANQGSEA. CDR3 residues: CSVEGGHF. The CDR3 coding sequence is TGCAGCGTTGAGGGGGGACACTTC.

This chain connects TRBV20-1 to TRBJ2-3; the match to TRBD2 covers 8 bases. Germline CDR1 is DFQATT and CDR2 is SNEGSKA (reference sequence). The V gene end was trimmed by 5 bases and the J gene end by 6 bases; junction bases not matched to a gene: 10. The CDR3 has 14 residues. The CDR3: CSAEPGLGTDTQYF. The DNA of the CDR3 is TGCAGTGCTGAGCCGGGACTAGGTACTGATACGCAGTATTTT.

This sequence joins TRBV29-1 and TRBJ2-1, with 12 bases fitting TRBD2. V was pared by 4 bases and J by 6 bases, with 4 bases of the junction left unmatched. Looked up from germline, CDR1 is SQVTM and CDR2 is ANQGSEA. The CDR3 is 14 residues long. CDR3 residues: CSVASGGGSNEQFF. The DNA of the CDR3 is TGCAGCGTTGCTAGCGGGGGGGGCAGCAATGAGCAGTTCTTC.

This clonotype was counted between two and nine times. This chain joins TRBV6-2 or TRBV6-3 and TRBJ2-5; the D call may be TRBD1 or TRBD2 (5 bases each). Trimming left V 4 bases short and J 0 bases short, with 9 bases between. Looked up from germline, CDR1 is MNHEY and CDR2 is SVGEGT. CDR3 length: 14 residues. CDR3 sequence reads: CASSSWGYQETQYF. CDR3 DNA: TGTGCCAGCAGTTCCTGGGGGTACCAAGAGACCCAGTACTTC.

This clonotype has at least ten counts. V and J are TRBV7-2 and TRBJ1-1; D is unclear. CDR1 and CDR2 from the germline V gene are SGHTA and FQGNSA. The CDR3 is made up of 14 amino acids. Trimming stripped 5 bases from V and 8 bases from J, with 18 bases between. CDR3 DNA sequence: TGTGCCAGCAGCCCCGGCCCTGCTCGCGCCGAAGCTTTCTTT. Amino acids: CASSPGPARAEAFF.

This clonotype was counted only a few times. The genes are TRBV2 and TRBJ1-2; perhaps TRBD1 as D (5 bases). Per the germline V gene, CDR1 is SNHLY and CDR2 is FYNNEI. V lost 6 bases to trimming and J lost 8 bases, with 19 bases between them. The CDR3 runs 14 residues. The chain's CDR3 is CASRGVIRATGYTF. The CDR3 DNA sequence: TGTGCCAGCAGGGGCGTAATCAGGGCAACCGGCTACACCTTC.

This clonotype was detected a few times. The chain carries TRBV5-1 and TRBJ1-2; 7 bases line up with TRBD1. Trimming at V came to 4 bases and at J to 0 bases, leaving 6 bases not matched to a gene. Germline lookup yields CDR1 SGHRS and CDR2 YFSETQ. The CDR3 contains 15 residues. This CDR3 is CASSPWDSSNYGYTF. The CDR3 bases are TGCGCCAGCAGCCCCTGGGACAGTTCTAACTATGGCTACACCTTC.

This clonotype was recorded many times. The chain combines TRBV30 with TRBJ2-2; perhaps TRBD2 as D (6 bases). Trimming removed 5 bases from V and 5 bases from J, with 18 bases in between. This CDR3 is built from 15 residues. Germline V gene lookup returns CDR1 GTSNPN and CDR2 SVGIG (reference sequence). CDR3 loop: CAWRAGGLTTGELFF. The CDR3 nucleotides read TGTGCCTGGCGGGCTGGGGGACTTACGACCGGGGAGCTGTTTTTT.

A few counts support this clonotype. V is TRBV29-1 and J is TRBJ2-5, with 9 bases that match TRBD1. Unmatched junction bases numbered 8, after V lost 4 bases and J lost 5 bases. CDR3 length: 14 amino acids. Germline CDR1 reads SQVTM; CDR2 reads ANQGSEA. The CDR3 nucleotides read TGCAGCGTTGGAGGGGACAGGGCCCGGGAGACCCAGTACTTC. The encoded protein is CSVGGDRARETQYF.

V usage is TRBV5-1 and J usage is TRBJ2-1; 8 positions match TRBD2. The CDR3 has 15 residues. In germline, CDR1 is SGHRS, CDR2 YFSETQ. Trimming removed 0 bases from V and 5 bases from J; junction bases left unmatched: 4. The CDR3 DNA reads TGCGCCAGCAGCTTGGTGATAGCGGGGCACAATGAGCAGTTCTTC. It codes for CASSLVIAGHNEQFF.

This clonotype turned up a few times. The V and J genes are TRBV13 and TRBJ2-5; D call uncertain. The CDR3 totals 15 residues. Germline loops: CDR1 PRHDT, CDR2 FYEKMQ (reference sequence). Trimming pared 5 bases from V and 5 bases from J, leaving 18 bases between. CDR3 protein: CASSPLSGLEETQYF. CDR3 bases: TGTGCCAGCAGCCCATTGTCCGGGTTGGAGGAGACCCAGTACTTC.